This T cell receptor beta chain was identified during a study of cytomegalovirus exposure and HLA in healthy donors. Trimming stripped 4 bases from V and 6 bases from J, with 7 bases between. This CDR3 is 12 amino acids long. CDR1 and CDR2 (germline): SGHVS, FQNEAQ. The PCR employed 60 Vbeta primers together with 13 Jbeta primers. The table came from immunoSEQ multiplex PCR; TCRdb's copy has only in-frame clones and leaves some out. The data show around 130,000 clones, approximately 81% seen once. General observations from the study: In vitro, a few CMV-associated chains proved specific for CMV antigens. Previous analysis showed most TCR beta V segments were productive about 87% or about 30% of the time. A later analysis reportedly found that, within productive TCRs, an Asian-associated ancestry cluster had fewer N-insertions than the mean observed across the 666 donors.

For this clone: Antigen unknown.

The chain couples TRBV7-8 to TRBJ2-1; no definite D call. Specimen: PBMCs. The source of this sequence is a man aged 18-30 years in good health and CMV-seronegative. CDR3 bases: TGTGCCAGCAGCTCGTCTCCCAATGAGCAGTTCTTC. Its translation is CASSSSPNEQFF.